This T cell receptor (beta chain) emerged from a study of blood T cells in healthy people across ages. Broader study findings: Getting older went along with TCR beta diversity per million T cells dropping roughly linearly.

Healthy Caucasian individuals from Russia aged roughly 6 to 100 were enrolled as donors. A second PCR of 7 to 11 cycles used a sample-barcoded 5' primer and a J-beta primer mix. TCRdb reprocessed the 5' RACE reads with MiXCR, giving one entry per CDR3 protein. The sample has around 1,900,000 distinct CDR3 sequences; roughly 43% are singletons. Notes on this clonotype: Its antigen is undetermined.

Sequences were obtained from blood. The receptor was isolated from a human donor in good health.

CDR3 sequence reads: CASRSPGTGGSEQYF. The CDR3 DNA sequence: TGTGCCAGCAGGTCGCCCGGGACAGGGGGCAGCGAGCAGTACTTC. This chain links TRBV28 with TRBJ2-4; 12 positions match TRBD1. The end of the DNA fits TRBJ2-7 better, so the J call may be wrong. Germline assignment: CDR1 MDHEN and CDR2 SYDVKM. The CDR3 totals 15 residues.